The rows below give T cell receptor beta chains drawn from one sample of a study of OX40 agonist ivuxolimab in advanced cancers. Sequencing was performed with immunoSEQ multiplex PCR; in TCRdb, only in-frame clones are kept and a portion is missing. Altogether approximately 90,000 clones are present, about 90% being singletons, with the ten largest covering around 1.5%. The source material was CD4+ or CD8+ T cells sorted from blood, sampled in a trial of the OX40 agonist ivuxolimab. Receptor source: an adult with an advanced solid tumor such as melanoma, head and neck, liver or kidney cancer. The CDR3 runs from the conserved cysteine through the conserved F or W. Each record gives: clone size, J gene, D gene, V gene, CDR3 DNA, CDR3 protein. A D gene is named only where the DNA matches it firmly. Expanded clones get a size class; other rows say once, few or many, or leave the size out.

. TRBJ2-1 . TRBV18 TGTGCCAGCTCACCACCCTTAAAGGGTGGCGATGAGCAGTTCTTC CASSPPLKGGDEQFF
. TRBJ2-7 . TRBV28 TGTGCCAGCACCTGGGGGCGCGCCCTTGGGCAGTACTTC CASTWGRALGQYF
. TRBJ1-2 . TRBV30 TGTGCCTGGACACGATATAACTATGGCTACACCTTC CAWTRYNYGYTF
. TRBJ1-1 . TRBV6-4 TGTGCCAGCAAAAGGGACGGCCGCGGTGAAGCTTTCTTT CASKRDGRGEAFF
. TRBJ2-5 . TRBV19 TGTGCCAGTAGTATTGGGCAGACAGACCAAGAGACCCAGTACTTC CASSIGQTDQETQYF
. TRBJ2-5 . TRBV30 TGTGCCTGGAAGGGACGGGAGTATTCCGAAGCGACCCAGTACTTC CAWKGREYSEATQYF
few TRBJ2-2 TRBD1 TRBV6-5 TGTGCCGCAAGACCGGGACAGGGAAACACCGGGGAGCTGTTTTTT CAARPGQGNTGELFF
. TRBJ2-7 . TRBV7-2 TGTGCCAGCAGCCCGTCCGGACAGTTGTCCTACGAGCAGTACTTC CASSPSGQLSYEQYF
. TRBJ2-4 TRBD1 TRBV10-2 TGCGCCAGCAGTGAACGGGACAGGACCAAAAACATTCAGTACTTC CASSERDRTKNIQYF
once TRBJ2-3 . TRBV4-1 TGCGCCAGCAGCCAAGATCCGTTGTCGGGGTCTTGGAGGTATTTT CASSQDPLSGSWRYF